This T cell receptor beta chain originates from a study of cytomegalovirus exposure and HLA in healthy donors. Trimming pared 3 bases from V and 2 bases from J, leaving 23 bases between. The germline V gene has CDR1 SGHNT and CDR2 YYREEE (reference sequence). The CDR3 is 18 residues long. Amplification used 60 Vbeta primers and 13 Jbeta primers. Clones were read by immunoSEQ multiplex PCR, and TCRdb kept only the in-frame ones, dropping some. The table has 100,000 to 150,000 clones, under 10% seen once. This clone has only a few counts. The receptor was derived from a woman aged 40 to 55 in good health and CMV-seropositive. The chain joins TRBV5-4 to TRBJ1-1; D remains unclear. Sequencing was done on a sample of PBMCs. CDR3 residues: CASSSTGKGWKPNTEAFF. Here the CDR3 DNA reads TGTGCCAGCAGCTCCACCGGGAAGGGTTGGAAACCTAACACTGAAGCTTTCTTT.